This entry lists 32 T cell receptor beta chains sequenced from one sample in a study of glioma-infiltrating T cells after dendritic cell vaccination (dated by TCRdb to between 2015 and 2016). The library was built by means of the immunoSEQ multiplex PCR assay. The clones in this table, taken by TCRdb from immuneACCESS, are in-frame only. Not every clone is retained; where verified, under half of the shortfall comes from an unresolved V gene, and the cause of the rest is unknown. The sample profile shows around 96,000 clones; roughly three quarters of them were found once. Of the sample, almost 6% falls within the top ten clones. The source was blood, collected before dendritic cell vaccination. All receptors derive from a human donor with glioblastoma.

The chain has TRBV29-1 and TRBJ1-1; tentative D call: TRBD1 (5 bases). This CDR3 is built from 15 residues. Germline assignment: CDR1 SQVTM and CDR2 ANQGSEA. The V gene lost 1 base and the J gene lost 1 base, with 13 bases spanning the gap. The CDR3 here is CSVEGPGWRNTEAFF. The CDR3 DNA is TGCAGCGTTGAAGGGCCAGGGTGGCGGAACACTGAAGCTTTCTTT. Full variable domain (remainder filled in from reference TRBV29-1 and TRBJ1-1): SAVISQKPSRDICQRGTSLTIQCQVDSQVTMMFWYRQQPGQSLTLIATANQGSEATYESGFVIDKFPISRPNLTFSTLTVSNMSPEDSSIYLCSVEGPGWRNTEAFFGQGTRLTVV.

The chain uses TRBV2 and TRBJ1-2, with 7 nucleotides matching TRBD1. Germline V CDR1 and CDR2: SNHLY, FYNNEI. The V and J ends lost 3 bases and 2 bases, in that order; junction bases with no gene match: 6. The CDR3 is made up of 15 amino acids. Here the CDR3 reads CASSDAWDSNYGYTF. CDR3 DNA sequence: TGTGCCAGCAGTGACGCATGGGACAGCAACTATGGCTACACCTTC.

The chain is built from TRBV9 and TRBJ2-3, with a weak D call TRBD1 (5 bases). CDR1 and CDR2 (germline): SGDLS, YYNGEE. The V end lost 4 bases, the J end lost 0 bases, and 12 bases lay between the germline ends. CDR3 length: 15 residues. CDR3 sequence reads: CASSPTGHSTDTQYF. CDR3 DNA: TGTGCCAGCAGCCCGACCGGACACAGCACAGATACGCAGTATTTT.

This clone was detected a few times. V usage is TRBV10-1 and J usage is TRBJ1-6; a weak D match, TRBD1 (6 bases). The CDR3 has 14 residues. The V gene's germline CDR1 is WNHNN and CDR2 SYGVQD (reference sequence). V shed 3 bases and J shed 6 bases, with 9 bases lying between them. DNA of the CDR3: TGCGCCAGCAGTGACGAGGGGGTTAATTCACCCCTCCACTTT. It translates to CASSDEGVNSPLHF.

V gene TRBV5-1 combines with J gene TRBJ2-3, with a tentative D call TRBD1 (7 bases). This CDR3 has 15 residues. V lost 5 bases, J lost 4 bases, and 17 bases lay in between. The germline V gene has CDR1 SGHRS and CDR2 YFSETQ. CDR3 in amino acids: CASSLETGRPDTQYF. The CDR3 DNA is TGCGCCAGCAGTCTAGAGACAGGGAGGCCAGATACGCAGTATTTT.

The chain is built from TRBV7-9 and TRBJ1-2, with TRBD1 matching over 8 bases. V gave up 5 bases and J gave up 2 bases; unmatched junction bases: 7. The V gene's germline CDR1 is SEHNR and CDR2 FQNEAQ (reference sequence). This CDR3 comprises 15 residues. The CDR3 here is CASSPGTGWNYGYTF. The CDR3 DNA follows: TGTGCCAGCAGCCCCGGGACAGGCTGGAACTATGGCTACACCTTC. The full variable domain, with the rest looked up from reference TRBV7-9 and TRBJ1-2, is DTGVSQNPRHKITKRGQNVTFRCDPISEHNRLYWYRQTLGQGPEFLTYFQNEAQLEKSRLLSDRFSAERPKGSFSTLEIQRTEQGDSAMYLCASSPGTGWNYGYTFGSGTRLTVV.

The CDR3 region is CASTPGWTGRYEQYF. The CDR3 bases are TGTGCCAGCACCCCGGGGTGGACAGGGAGGTACGAGCAGTACTTC. V is TRBV2 and J is TRBJ2-7, with 8 nucleotides matching TRBD1. CDR3 size: 15 residues. Trimming took 7 bases from V and 4 from J; bases not matched to a gene: 12. Per germline, CDR1 SNHLY and CDR2 FYNNEI.

The V and J genes are TRBV15 and TRBJ2-3, with 8 bases aligning to TRBD2. The CDR3 consists of 16 residues. Per the germline V gene, CDR1 is LNHNV and CDR2 is YYDKDF (reference sequence). J was trimmed by 2 bases and V by 1 base; bases with no gene match: 5. The CDR3 spells CATSRGASGYTDTQYF. The CDR3 DNA reads as TGTGCCACCAGCAGAGGGGCTAGCGGGTACACAGATACGCAGTATTTT. The variable domain in full, with the rest retrieved from reference TRBV15 and TRBJ2-3, is DAMVIQNPRYQVTQFGKPVTLSCSQTLNHNVMYWYQQKSSQAPKLLFHYYDKDFNNEADTPDNFQSRRPNTSFCFLDIRSPGLGDTAMYLCATSRGASGYTDTQYFGPGTRLTVL.

This chain uses TRBV18 with TRBJ2-7, with TRBD2 as a possible D gene (6 bases). The V end lost 3 bases, the J end lost 0 bases, and 12 bases lay between the germline ends. Germline V gene sequence: CDR1 KGHSH, CDR2 LQKENI. The CDR3 loop spans 15 amino acids. This CDR3 is CASSPQDGSSYEQYF. CDR3 sequence (DNA): TGTGCCAGCTCACCCCAGGACGGGAGCTCCTACGAGCAGTACTTC.

V usage is TRBV2 and J usage is TRBJ2-3; the D gene is possibly TRBD1 (5 bases). Per the germline V gene, CDR1 is SNHLY and CDR2 is FYNNEI. V lost 2 bases and J lost 1, with 7 bases in between. The CDR3 has 14 amino acids. The CDR3 DNA reads as TGTGCCAGCAGTGAAAAACAGGGCACAGATACGCAGTATTTT. Residues: CASSEKQGTDTQYF.

CDR3 in DNA: TGCAGCGTCAGGGTCTTGGAGACCCAGTACTTC. Its protein is CSVRVLETQYF. The chain joins TRBV29-1 to TRBJ2-5; maybe TRBD1 (5 bases). V was trimmed by 6 bases and J by 5 bases, leaving 10 bases between them. CDR1 SQVTM and CDR2 ANQGSEA come from the germline V gene. The CDR3 totals 11 residues.

This chain joins TRBV19 and TRBJ2-1; perhaps TRBD1 as D (6 bases). Trimming shortened V by 5 bases and J by 3 bases, and 20 bases separated the two germline ends. The CDR3 extends over 17 amino acids. Germline V gives CDR1 LNHDA, CDR2 SQIVND (reference sequence). CDR3 loop: CASSRAGTKKLYNEQFF. As DNA, the CDR3 is TGTGCCAGTAGTCGCGCCGGGACAAAAAAACTCTACAATGAGCAGTTCTTC. Using reference TRBV19 and TRBJ2-1 for the parts outside the CDR3, the full variable domain is DGGITQSPKYLFRKEGQNVTLSCEQNLNHDAMYWYRQDPGQGLRLIYYSQIVNDFQKGDIAEGYSVSREKKESFPLTVTSAQKNPTAFYLCASSRAGTKKLYNEQFFGPGTRLTVL.

The chain recombines TRBV15 with TRBJ1-5; 7 nucleotides agree with TRBD1. Germline lookup yields CDR1 LNHNV and CDR2 YYDKDF (reference sequence). The CDR3 runs to 14 residues. V dropped 5 bases and J dropped 4; count of bases not matched to a gene: 5. This CDR3 is CATSRGQENQPQHF. In DNA, the CDR3 is TGTGCCACCAGCCGTGGACAGGAGAATCAGCCCCAGCATTTT. The variable domain in full, with the rest retrieved from reference TRBV15 and TRBJ1-5, is DAMVIQNPRYQVTQFGKPVTLSCSQTLNHNVMYWYQQKSSQAPKLLFHYYDKDFNNEADTPDNFQSRRPNTSFCFLDIRSPGLGDTAMYLCATSRGQENQPQHFGDGTRLSIL.

This sequence joins TRBV19 and TRBJ1-3; no definite D call. The CDR3 covers 15 residues. Per the germline V gene, CDR1 is LNHDA and CDR2 is SQIVND (reference sequence). The V gene lost 3 bases and the J gene lost 0 bases, with 9 bases spanning the gap. This CDR3 reads CASSIGQSSGNTIYF. CDR3 DNA: TGTGCCAGTAGTATTGGGCAGAGCTCTGGAAACACCATATATTTT.

The chain recombines TRBV30 with TRBJ2-5, with a weak D call TRBD2 (5 bases). This CDR3 is 15 amino acids long. The V and J ends lost 3 bases and 2 bases respectively, with 16 bases between them. Germline V lookup: CDR1 GTSNPN, CDR2 SVGIG (reference sequence). CDR3 DNA sequence: TGTGCCTGGAGGACAATATGGGAGCCACAAGAGACCCAGTACTTC. It yields the protein CAWRTIWEPQETQYF.

The rearrangement links TRBV7-6 to TRBJ2-1; D is possibly TRBD2 (6 bases). V was clipped by 2 bases and J by 5 bases, with 22 bases between them. CDR3 length: 18 residues. CDR1 SGHVS and CDR2 FNYEAQ come from the germline V gene. The chain's CDR3 is CASSLPPWGDLGDNEQFF. In DNA form, the CDR3 reads TGTGCCAGCAGCTTACCCCCTTGGGGGGACCTGGGGGACAATGAGCAGTTCTTC.

CDR3 DNA sequence: TGTGCCAGCACCTCTGGGACAGGGGGCGACTATGGCTACACCTTC. This encodes CASTSGTGGDYGYTF. This chain connects TRBV5-4 to TRBJ1-2; the match to TRBD1 covers 12 bases. Germline CDR1 is SGHNT and CDR2 is YYREEE (reference sequence). The CDR3 consists of 15 residues. The junction had 6 bases not matched to a gene; V was cut back by 6 bases and J by 3 bases. The entire variable domain, with the rest obtained from reference TRBV5-4 and TRBJ1-2, is as follows: ETGVTQSPTHLIKTRGQQVTLRCSSQSGHNTVSWYQQALGQGPQFIFQYYREEENGRGNFPPRFSGLQFPNYSSELNVNALELDDSALYLCASTSGTGGDYGYTFGSGTRLTVV.

The rearrangement uses TRBV2 and TRBJ1-2, with a tentative D call TRBD1 (5 bases). Trimming shortened V by 8 bases and J by 2 bases, and 9 bases separated the two germline ends. CDR1 and CDR2 from the germline V gene are SNHLY and FYNNEI. The CDR3 totals 12 residues. The CDR3 DNA sequence: TGTGCCAGCGACCGACAGAACTATGGCTACACCTTC. Translating gives CASDRQNYGYTF.

The V gene is TRBV6-1, the J gene TRBJ1-5; D might be TRBD1 (6 bases). CDR1 is MNHNS and CDR2 is SASEGT in the germline V gene. CDR3 length: 13 residues. Trimming left V 5 bases short and J 3 bases short, with 8 bases between. CDR3 residues: CASSTGFNQPQHF. The CDR3 DNA follows: TGTGCCAGCAGTACAGGGTTCAATCAGCCCCAGCATTTT.

This clone was detected only once. The chain recombines TRBV10-2 with TRBJ1-5, with D tentatively TRBD1 (6 bases). V lost 9 bases and J 9 bases, leaving 18 bases between the germline ends. CDR3 length: 13 residues. From germline, CDR1 is WSHSY and CDR2 SAAADI. Here the CDR3 DNA reads TGCGCCAGTGGCGGGGGGCGCGGGTCGCCCCAGCATTTT. Its protein is CASGGGRGSPQHF.

For the CDR3, the DNA is TGTGCCAGCAGTTTTCAGGGGGCGCGGCAAGCTTTCTTT. This sequence encodes CASSFQGARQAFF. V and J are TRBV27 and TRBJ1-1, with 8 bases identical to TRBD1. The germline gives CDR1 MNHEY, CDR2 SMNVEV (reference sequence). The CDR3 sequence is 13 residues long. J lost 9 bases, V lost 3 bases, and 6 bases had no gene match.

The rearrangement uses TRBV27 and TRBJ2-7; 8 nucleotides align to TRBD1. V shed 5 bases, J shed 6 bases, and the junction held 3 bases outside the gene matches. CDR3 length: 12 amino acids. Germline V CDR1 and CDR2: MNHEY, SMNVEV (reference sequence). The CDR3 nucleotides are TGTGCCAGCAGTACAGGGGGTCCCGAGCAGTACTTC. Its protein product is CASSTGGPEQYF.

This clone has just a few counts. The V call is TRBV6-6, the J call TRBJ2-7; D is uncertain. The CDR3 sequence is 12 residues long. Germline V CDR1 and CDR2: MNHNY, SVGAGI (reference sequence). Trimming shortened V by 5 bases and J by 2 bases, and 7 bases separated the two germline ends. The CDR3 here is CASSPPTYEQYF. CDR3 DNA sequence: TGTGCCAGCAGTCCGCCTACCTACGAGCAGTACTTC.

CDR3 DNA: TGTGCCAGCAGCTTGGACCCGGGGAATCAGCCCCAGCATTTT. This codes for CASSLDPGNQPQHF. The chain couples TRBV5-5 to TRBJ1-5; D remains ambiguous. The CDR3 has 14 amino acids. The germline V and J ends were trimmed by 0 bases and 4 bases, with 8 bases remaining between them. Germline V gene data show CDR1 as SGHKS and CDR2 as YYEKEE (reference sequence).

This chain links TRBV28 with TRBJ1-2; a possible D gene is TRBD1 (6 bases). The CDR3 spans 12 residues. With 5 bases removed from V and 6 bases from J, the gap between germline ends came to 10 bases. Germline V lookup: CDR1 MDHEN, CDR2 SYDVKM. The CDR3 DNA sequence: TGTGCCAGCAGTCAACCAGGGGATGGCTACACCTTC. Residues: CASSQPGDGYTF.

The rearrangement links TRBV7-9 to TRBJ2-7; TRBD2 aligns across 7 bases. This CDR3 contains 12 residues. CDR1 SEHNR and CDR2 FQNEAQ come from the germline V gene (reference sequence). Trimming at V came to 8 bases and at J to 2 bases, leaving 3 bases not matched to a gene. In DNA, the CDR3 is TGTGCCAGCCGGCGGGAGACCTACGAGCAGTACTTC. Protein sequence: CASRRETYEQYF.

The V call is TRBV6-1, the J call TRBJ2-7, with TRBD2 matching 14 bases. The ends lost 2 bases at V and 7 bases at J; junction bases unmatched: 7. The germline V gene has CDR1 MNHNS and CDR2 SASEGT. CDR3 length equals 16 residues. The CDR3, as DNA: TGTGCCAGCAGTGAATTGACTAGCGGGGGGGCAAGGGAGCAGTACTTC. This sequence encodes CASSELTSGGAREQYF.

The chain combines TRBV29-1 with TRBJ2-5; 10 nucleotides align to TRBD1. The CDR3 is 12 residues long. V lost 6 bases and J lost 4; bases outside the gene matches: 2. Germline V gives CDR1 SQVTM, CDR2 ANQGSEA. The CDR3 loop reads CSVDRGRETQYF. As DNA, the CDR3 is TGCAGCGTAGACAGGGGGCGAGAGACCCAGTACTTC.

V usage is TRBV5-4 and J usage is TRBJ2-7, with a weak D call TRBD1 (6 bases). CDR1 and CDR2 (germline): SGHNT, YYREEE (reference sequence). This CDR3 comprises 13 residues. Trimming removed 5 bases from V and 5 bases from J, with 14 bases in between. CDR3 residues: CASRATGNDEQYF. The CDR3 DNA reads TGTGCCAGCAGGGCTACAGGGAATGACGAGCAGTACTTC. The variable domain in full, with the rest retrieved from reference TRBV5-4 and TRBJ2-7, is ETGVTQSPTHLIKTRGQQVTLRCSSQSGHNTVSWYQQALGQGPQFIFQYYREEENGRGNFPPRFSGLQFPNYSSELNVNALELDDSALYLCASRATGNDEQYFGPGTRLTVT.

This chain joins TRBV6-5 and TRBJ2-1; 12 bases agree with TRBD2. Per germline, CDR1 MNHEY and CDR2 SVGAGI. This CDR3 region has 15 residues. With 6 bases clipped from V and 9 bases from J, the junction kept 9 bases outside the gene matches. Here the CDR3 DNA reads TGTGCCAGCAGCCCTACTAGCGGGGGGTGGGGTGAGCAGTTCTTC. Its translation: CASSPTSGGWGEQFF.

CDR3 residues: CASSPVGQSPDTQYF. The CDR3 DNA sequence: TGTGCCAGCAGCCCGGTCGGACAGAGCCCAGATACGCAGTATTTT. The rearrangement links TRBV9 to TRBJ2-3; D possibly corresponds to TRBD1 (6 bases). The CDR3 totals 15 residues. Trimming cost V 4 bases and J 4 bases, with 16 bases left between them. Germline V gene data show CDR1 as SGDLS and CDR2 as YYNGEE.

The chain is built from TRBV6-1 and TRBJ2-3; D is uncertain. V lost 6 bases to trimming and J lost 1 base, with 14 bases between them. CDR3 length equals 15 residues. Germline CDR1 and CDR2: MNHNS and SASEGT. The CDR3 nucleotides are TGTGCCAGCAGCGTCCAATGGCTGCGCACAGATACGCAGTATTTT. It codes for CASSVQWLRTDTQYF.